The present entry profiles one T cell receptor beta chain with its context. Its target is unknown. The germline V and J ends were trimmed by 7 bases and 0 bases, with 17 bases remaining between them. The germline gives CDR1 SGHRS, CDR2 YFSETQ. The CDR3 runs 15 residues. PCR involved 60 Vbeta and 13 Jbeta primers. The assay was immunoSEQ multiplex PCR, and TCRdb's table has in-frame clones only and misses some. The repertoire has 180,000 or so clones, around 88% of them found once; the top ten carry around 0.31%. The sample comes from a study of cytomegalovirus exposure and HLA in healthy donors. Study-level information: In terms of ancestry, the Caucasian-associated cluster contained about four fifths of the roughly 400 genotyped donors. General study points: In vitro testing confirmed a few CMV-associated chains as specific for CMV antigens.

Donors were nominally healthy when sampled, though unrecorded immune exposures were likely. This receptor was obtained from a woman aged 25 to 39 in good health and CMV-seronegative. Sequencing was done on a sample of PBMCs. The chain uses TRBV5-1 and TRBJ2-7; D gene unclear. The DNA for the CDR3 is TGCGCCAGCGCCCCCACCCACAGACCCTCCTACGAGCAGTACTTC. This gives the protein CASAPTHRPSYEQYF.